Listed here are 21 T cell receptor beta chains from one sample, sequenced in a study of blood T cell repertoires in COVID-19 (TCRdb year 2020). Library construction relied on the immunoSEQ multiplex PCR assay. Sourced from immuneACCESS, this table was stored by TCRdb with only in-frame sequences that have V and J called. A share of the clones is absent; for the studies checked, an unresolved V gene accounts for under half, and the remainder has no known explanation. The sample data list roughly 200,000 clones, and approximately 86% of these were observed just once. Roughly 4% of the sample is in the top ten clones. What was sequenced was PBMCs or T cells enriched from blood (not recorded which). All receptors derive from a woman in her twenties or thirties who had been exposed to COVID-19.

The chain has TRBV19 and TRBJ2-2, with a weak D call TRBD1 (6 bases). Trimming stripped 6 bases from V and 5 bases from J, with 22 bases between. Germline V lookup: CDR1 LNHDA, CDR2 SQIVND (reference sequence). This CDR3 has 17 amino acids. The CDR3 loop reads CASSRTENQMGTGELFF. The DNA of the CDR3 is TGTGCCAGTAGCCGGACAGAGAACCAAATGGGGACCGGGGAGCTGTTTTTT. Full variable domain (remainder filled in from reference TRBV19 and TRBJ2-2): DGGITQSPKYLFRKEGQNVTLSCEQNLNHDAMYWYRQDPGQGLRLIYYSQIVNDFQKGDIAEGYSVSREKKESFPLTVTSAQKNPTAFYLCASSRTENQMGTGELFFGEGSRLTVL.

Here the CDR3 reads CASSHGTGNSPLHF. CDR3 sequence (DNA): TGTGCCAGCAGCCACGGGACAGGAAATTCACCCCTCCACTTT. The chain couples TRBV7-8 to TRBJ1-6; 8 nucleotides line up with TRBD1. The CDR3 is 14 amino acids. J was trimmed by 7 bases and V by 5 bases; bases with no gene match: 4. CDR1 and CDR2 (germline): SGHVS, FQNEAQ.

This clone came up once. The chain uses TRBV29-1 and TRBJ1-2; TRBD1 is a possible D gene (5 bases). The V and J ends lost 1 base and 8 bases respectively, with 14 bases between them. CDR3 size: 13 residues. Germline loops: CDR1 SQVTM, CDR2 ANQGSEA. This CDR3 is CSVEGQRTRGYTF. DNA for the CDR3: TGCAGCGTTGAAGGGCAACGGACAAGAGGCTACACCTTC.

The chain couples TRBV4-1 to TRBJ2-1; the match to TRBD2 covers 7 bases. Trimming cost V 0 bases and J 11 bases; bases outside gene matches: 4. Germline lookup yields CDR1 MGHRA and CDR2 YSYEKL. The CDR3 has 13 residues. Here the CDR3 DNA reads TGCGCCAGCAGCCAAGAGGGAGGGGCAAAGCAGTTCTTC. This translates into CASSQEGGAKQFF.

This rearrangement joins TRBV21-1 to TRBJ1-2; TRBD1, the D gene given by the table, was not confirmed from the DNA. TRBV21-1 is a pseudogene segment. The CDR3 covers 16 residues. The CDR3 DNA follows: TGTGCCAGCAGCAAAGAAGTTCGAAATCAGAACTATGGCTACACCTTC. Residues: CASSKEVRNQNYGYTF.

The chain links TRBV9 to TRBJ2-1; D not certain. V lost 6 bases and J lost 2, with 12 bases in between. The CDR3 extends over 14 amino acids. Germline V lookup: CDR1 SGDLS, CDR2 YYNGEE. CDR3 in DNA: TGTGCCAGCACCCGAGGTTGGACCTACAATGAGCAGTTCTTC. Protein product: CASTRGWTYNEQFF.

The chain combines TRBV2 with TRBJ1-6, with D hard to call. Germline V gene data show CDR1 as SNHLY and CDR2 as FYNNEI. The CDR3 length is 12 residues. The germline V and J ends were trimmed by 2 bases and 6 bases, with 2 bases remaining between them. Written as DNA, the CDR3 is TGTGCCAGCAGTGAACTTAATTCACCCCTCCACTTT. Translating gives CASSELNSPLHF.

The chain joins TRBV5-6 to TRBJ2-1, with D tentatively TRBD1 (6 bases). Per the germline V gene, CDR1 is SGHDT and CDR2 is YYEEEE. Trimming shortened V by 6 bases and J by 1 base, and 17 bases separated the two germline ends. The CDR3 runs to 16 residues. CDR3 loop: CASIRGVGGSYNEQFF. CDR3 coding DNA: TGTGCCAGCATCCGGGGAGTAGGGGGATCCTACAATGAGCAGTTCTTC.

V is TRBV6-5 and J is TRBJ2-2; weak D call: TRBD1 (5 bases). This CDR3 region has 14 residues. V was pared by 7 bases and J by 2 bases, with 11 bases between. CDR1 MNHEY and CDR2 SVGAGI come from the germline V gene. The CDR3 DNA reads TGTGCCAGCACAGACCAGGGAAACACCGGGGAGCTGTTTTTT. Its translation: CASTDQGNTGELFF.

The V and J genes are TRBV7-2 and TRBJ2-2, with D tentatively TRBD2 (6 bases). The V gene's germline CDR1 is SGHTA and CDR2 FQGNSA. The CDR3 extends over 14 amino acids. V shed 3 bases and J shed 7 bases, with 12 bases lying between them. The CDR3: CASSLGQEGGELFF. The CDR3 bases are TGTGCCAGCAGCTTGGGGCAGGAGGGCGGGGAGCTGTTTTTT. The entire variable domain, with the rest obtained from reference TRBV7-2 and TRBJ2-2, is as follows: GAGVSQSPSNKVTEKGKDVELRCDPISGHTALYWYRQSLGQGLEFLIYFQGNSAPDKSGLPSDRFSAERTGGSVSTLTIQRTQQEDSAVYLCASSLGQEGGELFFGEGSRLTVL.

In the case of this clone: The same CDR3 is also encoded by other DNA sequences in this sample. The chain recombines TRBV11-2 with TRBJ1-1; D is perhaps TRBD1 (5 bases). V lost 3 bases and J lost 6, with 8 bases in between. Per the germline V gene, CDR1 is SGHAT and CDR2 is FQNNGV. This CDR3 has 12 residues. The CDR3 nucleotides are TGTGCCAGCAGCTTTGGGGGGGCTGAAGCTTTCTTT. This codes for CASSFGGAEAFF.

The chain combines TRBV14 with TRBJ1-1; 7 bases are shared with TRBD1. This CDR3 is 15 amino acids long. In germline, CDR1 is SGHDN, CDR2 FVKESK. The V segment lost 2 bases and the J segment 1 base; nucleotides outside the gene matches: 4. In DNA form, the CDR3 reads TGTGCCAGCAGCCAACACGACAGGGAGAACACTGAAGCTTTCTTT. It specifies CASSQHDRENTEAFF.

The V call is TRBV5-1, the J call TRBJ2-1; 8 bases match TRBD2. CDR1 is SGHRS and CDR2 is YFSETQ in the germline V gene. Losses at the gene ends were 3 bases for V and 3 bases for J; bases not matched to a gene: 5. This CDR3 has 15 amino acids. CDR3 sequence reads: CASSSGGALYNEQFF. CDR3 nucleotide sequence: TGCGCCAGCAGCTCCGGGGGGGCCCTCTACAATGAGCAGTTCTTC.

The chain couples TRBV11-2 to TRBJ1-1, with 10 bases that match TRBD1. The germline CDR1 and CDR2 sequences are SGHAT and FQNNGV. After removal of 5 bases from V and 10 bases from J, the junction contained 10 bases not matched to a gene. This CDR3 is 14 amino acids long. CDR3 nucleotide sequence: TGTGCCAGCAGCCCTAAGGGGGGGGACAGGGGAGCTTTCTTT. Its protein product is CASSPKGGDRGAFF. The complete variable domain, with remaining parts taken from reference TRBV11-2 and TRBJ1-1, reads EAGVAQSPRYKIIEKRQSVAFWCNPISGHATLYWYQQILGQGPKLLIQFQNNGVVDDSQLPKDRFSAERLKGVDSTLKIQPAKLEDSAVYLCASSPKGGDRGAFFGQGTRLTVV.

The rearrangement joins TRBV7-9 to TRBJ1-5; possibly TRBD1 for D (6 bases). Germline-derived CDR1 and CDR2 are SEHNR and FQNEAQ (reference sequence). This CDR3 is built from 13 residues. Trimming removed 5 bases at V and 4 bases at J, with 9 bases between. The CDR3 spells CASSLTGNQPQHF. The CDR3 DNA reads TGTGCCAGCAGCCTCACAGGGAATCAGCCCCAGCATTTT. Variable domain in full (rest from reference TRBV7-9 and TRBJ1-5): DTGVSQNPRHKITKRGQNVTFRCDPISEHNRLYWYRQTLGQGPEFLTYFQNEAQLEKSRLLSDRFSAERPKGSFSTLEIQRTEQGDSAMYLCASSLTGNQPQHFGDGTRLSIL.

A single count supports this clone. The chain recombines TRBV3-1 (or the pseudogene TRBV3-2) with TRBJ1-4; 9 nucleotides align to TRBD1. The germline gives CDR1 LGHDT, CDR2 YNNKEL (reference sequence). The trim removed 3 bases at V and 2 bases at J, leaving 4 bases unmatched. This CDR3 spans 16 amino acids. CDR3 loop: CASSQGTGFTNEKLFF. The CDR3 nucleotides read TGTGCCAGCAGCCAGGGGACAGGGTTCACTAATGAAAAACTGTTTTTT.

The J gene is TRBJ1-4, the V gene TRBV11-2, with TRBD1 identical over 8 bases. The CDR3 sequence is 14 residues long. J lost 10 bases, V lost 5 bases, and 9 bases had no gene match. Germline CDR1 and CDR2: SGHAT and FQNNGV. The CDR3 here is CASSPGQGYGKLFF. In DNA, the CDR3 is TGTGCCAGCAGCCCCGGACAGGGCTACGGAAAACTGTTTTTT.

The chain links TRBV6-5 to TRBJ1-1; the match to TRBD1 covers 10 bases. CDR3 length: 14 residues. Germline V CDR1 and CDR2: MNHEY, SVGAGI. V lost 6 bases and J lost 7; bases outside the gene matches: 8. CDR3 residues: CASSPGTGANEAFF. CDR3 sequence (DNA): TGTGCCAGCAGCCCCGGGACAGGGGCAAATGAAGCTTTCTTT.

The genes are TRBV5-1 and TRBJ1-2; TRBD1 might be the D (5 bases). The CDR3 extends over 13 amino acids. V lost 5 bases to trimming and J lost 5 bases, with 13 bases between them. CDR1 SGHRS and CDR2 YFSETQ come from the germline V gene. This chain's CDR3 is CASSSGFEYGYTF. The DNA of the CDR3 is TGCGCCAGCAGTTCAGGGTTTGAGTATGGCTACACCTTC.

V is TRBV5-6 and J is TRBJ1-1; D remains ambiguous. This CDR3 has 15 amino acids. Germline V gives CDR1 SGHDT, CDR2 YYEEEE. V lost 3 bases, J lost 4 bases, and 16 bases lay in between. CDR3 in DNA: TGTGCCAGCAGCTCTCCAGGCGAACCGAGCACTGAAGCTTTCTTT. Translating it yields CASSSPGEPSTEAFF. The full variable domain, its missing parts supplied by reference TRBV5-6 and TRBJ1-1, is DAGVTQSPTHLIKTRGQQVTLRCSPKSGHDTVSWYQQALGQGPQFIFQYYEEEERQRGNFPDRFSGHQFPNYSSELNVNALLLGDSALYLCASSSPGEPSTEAFFGQGTRLTVV.

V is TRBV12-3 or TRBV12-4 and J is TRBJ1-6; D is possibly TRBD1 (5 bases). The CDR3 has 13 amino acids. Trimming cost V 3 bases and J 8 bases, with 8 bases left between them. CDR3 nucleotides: TGTGCCAGCAGTTTGGACATCCATTCACCCCTCCACTTT. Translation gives CASSLDIHSPLHF.